These 30 T cell receptor beta chains share one sample of origin, sequenced in a study of blood T cell repertoires in COVID-19. Measured with immunoSEQ multiplex PCR; TCRdb has only the in-frame clones, and not every one. This sample has under 150,000 clones, with roughly 80% found just once. The specimen sequenced was peripheral blood. Receptors originate from a woman aged 55 to 70 with acute or convalescent COVID-19.

This clone was observed a handful of times. The chain carries TRBV19 and TRBJ2-2, with 9 bases fitting TRBD2. Germline V gives CDR1 LNHDA, CDR2 SQIVND (reference sequence). The CDR3 is made up of 15 amino acids. V trimming: 4 bases; J trimming: 7 bases; junction bases outside the gene matches: 7. CDR3 amino acids: CASSTAGGPGGELFF. Here the CDR3 DNA reads TGTGCCAGTAGTACGGCGGGAGGGCCAGGCGGGGAGCTGTTTTTT. Drawing the rest from reference TRBV19 and TRBJ2-2, the complete variable domain is DGGITQSPKYLFRKEGQNVTLSCEQNLNHDAMYWYRQDPGQGLRLIYYSQIVNDFQKGDIAEGYSVSREKKESFPLTVTSAQKNPTAFYLCASSTAGGPGGELFFGEGSRLTVL.

V is TRBV6-5 and J is TRBJ2-7; tentative D call: TRBD1 (6 bases). This CDR3 has 14 amino acids. Germline V lookup: CDR1 MNHEY, CDR2 SVGAGI. The V gene lost 0 bases and the J gene lost 0 bases, with 6 bases spanning the gap. CDR3 DNA sequence: TGTGCCAGCAGTTACTCGGGGGCCTCCTACGAGCAGTACTTC. Its protein product is CASSYSGASYEQYF.

This chain uses TRBV7-9 with TRBJ1-4; TRBD1 aligns across 7 bases. CDR1 SEHNR and CDR2 FQNEAQ come from the germline V gene (reference sequence). This CDR3 comprises 15 residues. V shed 1 base, J shed 8 bases, and the junction held 7 bases outside the gene matches. CDR3 nucleotides: TGTGCCAGCAGCTTAGTCGTGACAGGGCACGAAAAACTGTTTTTT. Residues: CASSLVVTGHEKLFF.

This chain connects TRBV7-2 to TRBJ1-3; tentatively, D is TRBD1 (6 bases). The CDR3 is 18 residues long. The V end lost 0 bases, the J end lost 2 bases, and 17 bases lay between the germline ends. CDR1 is SGHTA and CDR2 is FQGNSA in the germline V gene. CDR3 nucleotides: TGTGCCAGCAGCTTAGCGGTTCTTACAGGGAAGACTGGAAACACCATATATTTT. The encoded protein is CASSLAVLTGKTGNTIYF.

Only one count was recorded for this clone. The chain recombines TRBV9 with TRBJ2-7, with TRBD1 as a possible D gene (5 bases). Trimming took off 0 bases at V and 3 bases at J, with 10 bases between the two ends. CDR3 length: 14 amino acids. Germline V CDR1 and CDR2: SGDLS, YYNGEE. The CDR3 sequence is CASSVDRTGYEQYF. The CDR3 nucleotides read TGTGCCAGCAGCGTAGACCGAACAGGCTACGAGCAGTACTTC.

The rearrangement links TRBV7-2 to TRBJ1-2; no reliable D call. Germline CDR1 reads SGHTA; CDR2 reads FQGNSA. Trimming took off 0 bases at V and 3 bases at J, with 8 bases between the two ends. This CDR3 is 14 amino acids long. The CDR3 DNA reads as TGTGCCAGCAGCTTAGCGCCCGGGGACTATGGCTACACCTTC. This codes for CASSLAPGDYGYTF. Based on the CDR3 plus reference TRBV7-2 and TRBJ1-2, the full variable domain is GAGVSQSPSNKVTEKGKDVELRCDPISGHTALYWYRQSLGQGLEFLIYFQGNSAPDKSGLPSDRFSAERTGGSVSTLTIQRTQQEDSAVYLCASSLAPGDYGYTFGSGTRLTVV.

The chain links TRBV10-3 to TRBJ1-2, with 10 bases identical to TRBD1. This CDR3 is 17 amino acids long. J gave up 1 base and V 3 bases, and 8 bases lay outside the gene matches. Germline V gene sequence: CDR1 ENHRY, CDR2 SYGVKD. DNA of the CDR3: TGTGCCATCAGTGACCATGGACAGGGGGGATATAACTATGGCTACACCTTC. The encoded protein is CAISDHGQGGYNYGYTF.

This clone is a singleton in its sample. The chain employs TRBV4-1 and TRBJ2-3; no reliable D call. With 0 bases removed from V and 2 bases from J, the gap between germline ends came to 6 bases. The CDR3 totals 14 residues. Per germline, CDR1 MGHRA and CDR2 YSYEKL. CDR3 nucleotides: TGCGCCAGCAGCCAAGATGGCCCCACAGATACGCAGTATTTT. Amino acids: CASSQDGPTDTQYF.

The chain joins TRBV9 to TRBJ2-3; 7 nucleotides match TRBD2. The trim removed 3 bases at V and 3 bases at J, leaving 4 bases unmatched. Germline V gene sequence: CDR1 SGDLS, CDR2 YYNGEE. The CDR3 sequence is 14 residues long. The CDR3 region has the DNA TGTGCCAGCAGCGAGGGCGGGAGAACAGATACGCAGTATTTT. This encodes CASSEGGRTDTQYF. The full variable domain, rest sourced from reference TRBV9 and TRBJ2-3, is DSGVTQTPKHLITATGQRVTLRCSPRSGDLSVYWYQQSLDQGLQFLIQYYNGEERAKGNILERFSAQQFPDLHSELNLSSLELGDSALYFCASSEGGRTDTQYFGPGTRLTVL.

This chain links TRBV28 with TRBJ1-6; D is undetermined. The V and J ends lost 1 base and 8 bases respectively, with 9 bases between them. The CDR3 has 14 residues. The germline V gene encodes CDR1 MDHEN and CDR2 SYDVKM. CDR3 sequence: CASSLLGSYSPLHF. Here the CDR3 DNA reads TGTGCCAGCAGTTTATTGGGCAGTTATTCACCCCTCCACTTT.

The rearrangement uses TRBV6-6 and TRBJ2-1, with D perhaps TRBD2 (5 bases). Germline CDR1 is MNHNY and CDR2 is SVGAGI (reference sequence). The length of the CDR3 is 14 residues. The V end lost 6 bases, the J end lost 7 bases, and 16 bases lay between the germline ends. The CDR3 DNA is TGTGCCAGCAGAGCGGCGAGGGTGGGGAATGAGCAGTTCTTC. This gives the protein CASRAARVGNEQFF.

Written as DNA, the CDR3 is TGCGCCAGCAGCCCGCAACTCCAAGAGACCCAGTACTTC. It encodes CASSPQLQETQYF. The rearrangement uses TRBV5-1 and TRBJ2-5; unclear D gene. The CDR3 runs to 13 residues. Germline values: CDR1 SGHRS, CDR2 YFSETQ. The V end was cut by 4 bases, the J end by 1 base, with 8 bases between.

This clone was detected a few times. This rearrangement joins TRBV28 to TRBJ2-2; perhaps TRBD2 as D (6 bases). Germline CDR1 and CDR2: MDHEN and SYDVKM. V lost 5 bases and J lost 2, with 21 bases in between. The CDR3 has 18 amino acids. This CDR3 is CASSLNGLGTENTGELFF. CDR3 nucleotide sequence: TGTGCCAGCAGTCTCAACGGGCTGGGGACTGAAAACACCGGGGAGCTGTTTTTT.

The chain is built from TRBV9 and TRBJ2-3, with 10 bases matching TRBD2. The CDR3 contains 16 residues. From germline, CDR1 is SGDLS and CDR2 YYNGEE. V shed 0 bases and J 4 bases; nucleotides not matched to a gene: 5. The CDR3 loop is CASSVARGLAADTQYF. The CDR3 bases are TGTGCCAGCAGCGTAGCTCGAGGACTAGCGGCAGATACGCAGTATTTT.

The V call is TRBV19, the J call TRBJ1-5; the D gene is possibly TRBD1 (6 bases). The CDR3 runs to 16 residues. Germline V gene lookup returns CDR1 LNHDA and CDR2 SQIVND (reference sequence). V lost 6 bases, J lost 5 bases, and 20 bases lay in between. The CDR3 region is CASRIQGGTGYQPQHF. Here the CDR3 DNA reads TGTGCCAGTAGAATACAGGGAGGGACTGGTTATCAGCCCCAGCATTTT.

This clone was counted once. V usage is TRBV28 and J usage is TRBJ1-1, with TRBD1 matching over 8 bases. From germline, CDR1 is MDHEN and CDR2 SYDVKM. The V and J ends lost 3 bases and 3 bases, in that order; junction bases with no gene match: 3. The CDR3 consists of 14 residues. This CDR3 is CASSLTGVYTEAFF. DNA of the CDR3: TGTGCCAGCAGTTTGACAGGGGTGTACACTGAAGCTTTCTTT.

This chain uses TRBV12-5 with TRBJ2-7; D is undetermined. CDR3 size: 13 residues. The V gene's germline CDR1 is LGHNT and CDR2 FRNRAP. Trimming left V 1 base short and J 4 bases short, with 8 bases between. CDR3 sequence: CASGLGPSYEQYF. In DNA, the CDR3 is TGTGCTAGTGGTTTGGGGCCCTCTTACGAGCAGTACTTC.

The V gene is TRBV28, the J gene TRBJ2-1; 8 positions match TRBD1. Germline lookup yields CDR1 MDHEN and CDR2 SYDVKM. After removal of 4 bases from V and 7 bases from J, the junction contained 6 bases not matched to a gene. The CDR3 sequence is 14 residues long. In DNA, the CDR3 is TGTGCCAGCAGTTCCCAGGGGGCTGAGAATGAGCAGTTCTTC. Protein: CASSSQGAENEQFF.

The rearrangement uses TRBV28 and TRBJ2-5, with 12 bases aligning to TRBD2. The CDR3 is 15 amino acids. The germline CDR1 and CDR2 sequences are MDHEN and SYDVKM. Trimming removed 2 bases from V and 5 bases from J; junction bases left unmatched: 3. DNA of the CDR3: TGTGCCAGCAGTTTACTAGCGGGAGGGGGGGAGACCCAGTACTTC. Its protein product is CASSLLAGGGETQYF.

The V call is TRBV19, the J call TRBJ1-5; the D gene is possibly TRBD1 (5 bases). CDR3 length equals 19 residues. Per the germline V gene, CDR1 is LNHDA and CDR2 is SQIVND (reference sequence). V gave up 4 bases and J gave up 7 bases, with 29 bases separating them. The CDR3 DNA sequence: TGTGCCAGTAGTACCCGGCGGGGTGGGCGACTGGGGGTTGGACAGCCCCAGCATTTT. Protein product: CASSTRRGGRLGVGQPQHF. Variable domain in full (rest from reference TRBV19 and TRBJ1-5): DGGITQSPKYLFRKEGQNVTLSCEQNLNHDAMYWYRQDPGQGLRLIYYSQIVNDFQKGDIAEGYSVSREKKESFPLTVTSAQKNPTAFYLCASSTRRGGRLGVGQPQHFGDGTRLSIL.

The chain uses TRBV12-5 and TRBJ1-1, with 7 bases lining up with TRBD1. CDR3 length: 16 amino acids. V was pared by 9 bases and J by 0 bases, with 13 bases of the junction left unmatched. Germline assignment: CDR1 LGHNT and CDR2 FRNRAP. The CDR3, as DNA: TGTGCTAGCCAGCAACGACAGGGCACTTTGAACACTGAAGCTTTCTTT. It codes for CASQQRQGTLNTEAFF.

The genes are TRBV6-5 and TRBJ1-2, with a possible D match to TRBD1 (5 bases). This CDR3 region has 14 residues. The germline V gene has CDR1 MNHEY and CDR2 SVGAGI. Trimming cost V 7 bases and J 4 bases, with 16 bases left between them. As DNA, the CDR3 is TGTGCCAGCAATTCTAGACAGATACCCTATGGCTACACCTTC. This encodes CASNSRQIPYGYTF.

The chain carries TRBV7-9 and TRBJ1-5; D is possibly TRBD1 (6 bases). This CDR3 is built from 14 residues. V was shortened by 6 bases and J by 1 base, with 10 bases between the two germline ends. Germline-derived CDR1 and CDR2 are SEHNR and FQNEAQ (reference sequence). CDR3 in amino acids: CASSLGQSNQPQHF. CDR3 nucleotides: TGTGCCAGCAGTCTAGGACAGAGCAATCAGCCCCAGCATTTT.

V and J are TRBV6-5 and TRBJ2-5; 8 bases fit TRBD2. The CDR3 runs to 14 residues. Germline V gene data show CDR1 as MNHEY and CDR2 as SVGAGI. V was clipped by 6 bases and J by 5 bases; unmatched bases: 8. The CDR3 region has the DNA TGTGCCAGCAGAGGAGCGGGGGCAGGGGAGACCCAGTACTTC. Its translation is CASRGAGAGETQYF.

The genes are TRBV7-2 and TRBJ2-2; 8 nucleotides align to TRBD2. CDR1 is SGHTA, CDR2 FQGNSA, per germline. CDR3 length: 14 amino acids. With V trimmed by 6 bases and J by 5 bases, 5 bases remained unmatched. CDR3 residues: CASRSGSRTGELFF. Here the CDR3 DNA reads TGTGCCAGCAGGAGCGGGAGTAGGACCGGGGAGCTGTTTTTT. Supplemented by reference TRBV7-2 and TRBJ2-2, the full variable domain reads GAGVSQSPSNKVTEKGKDVELRCDPISGHTALYWYRQSLGQGLEFLIYFQGNSAPDKSGLPSDRFSAERTGGSVSTLTIQRTQQEDSAVYLCASRSGSRTGELFFGEGSRLTVL.

This chain joins TRBV2 and TRBJ2-5, with a possible D match to TRBD2 (5 bases). From germline, CDR1 is SNHLY and CDR2 FYNNEI. Trimming removed 1 base from V and 5 bases from J, with 11 bases in between. This CDR3 region has 14 residues. CDR3 sequence (DNA): TGTGCCAGCAGTGAAGGGTCTAGCCGGGAGACCCAGTACTTC. Amino acids: CASSEGSSRETQYF.

The chain employs TRBV25-1 and TRBJ2-7, with D hard to call. V gave up 1 base and J gave up 3 bases, with 10 bases separating them. The CDR3 sequence is 14 residues long. Germline V CDR1 and CDR2: MGHDK, SYGVNS. This chain's CDR3 is CASSEFGRSYEQYF. The CDR3 DNA reads TGTGCCAGCAGTGAATTCGGTCGGAGCTACGAGCAGTACTTC.

This chain uses TRBV6-4 with TRBJ1-2, with D tentatively TRBD1 (6 bases). This CDR3 comprises 16 residues. V lost 0 bases and J lost 1, with 12 bases in between. The germline V gene has CDR1 MRHNA and CDR2 SNTAGT. CDR3: CASSDSGAWNNYGYTF. The CDR3 nucleotides are TGTGCCAGCAGTGACTCGGGGGCCTGGAATAACTATGGCTACACCTTC.

The V gene is TRBV7-2, the J gene TRBJ1-1; TRBD1 is a possible D gene (5 bases). Germline-derived CDR1 and CDR2 are SGHTA and FQGNSA. V was shortened by 5 bases and J by 4 bases, with 20 bases between the two germline ends. The CDR3 covers 16 residues. The CDR3 reads CASSPTAGLSITEAFF. CDR3 nucleotide sequence: TGTGCCAGCAGCCCGACAGCGGGGCTTAGTATCACTGAAGCTTTCTTT.

In this sample, this clone turned up once. The CDR3 nucleotides are TGTGCCAGCAGCCAAGTCGGTTACACCGGGGAGCTGTTTTTT. Amino acids: CASSQVGYTGELFF. The chain recombines TRBV14 with TRBJ2-2; unclear D gene. V shed 1 base and J shed 3 bases, with 6 bases lying between them. CDR1 and CDR2 from the germline V gene are SGHDN and FVKESK. The length of the CDR3 is 14 residues.